In its sample, the clone carrying this TCR beta chain was seen a few times. No antigen is known for it. One entry per CDR3 protein results from TCRdb running MiXCR on the reads. The top ten clones hold over 11% of a sample with approximately 1,000,000 distinct CDR3 sequences, roughly 30% of them seen once. The entry originates in a study of T cell repertoires in cytomegalovirus infection. The clonotype comes from a human donor in good health (CMV status not recorded). Some clones in this sample may be carry-over from other donors' samples. Here the sequenced sample was cultured CD8+ T cells from PBMCs, taken from culture after CMV antigen stimulation.

The CDR3 DNA is TGTGCCAGCAGTTACCTCAGTGTCAGAGATACGCAGTATTTT. Translating it yields CASSYLSVRDTQYF. The chain employs TRBV6-5 and TRBJ2-3; D not certain. This CDR3 has 14 amino acids. Germline V gives CDR1 MNHEY, CDR2 SVGAGI. The V end lost 2 bases, the J end lost 5 bases, and 11 bases lay between the germline ends.